The source of this T cell receptor (beta chain) is a study of blood T cell repertoires in COVID-19. Study context: The samples span acute and convalescent COVID-19 from the United States, Italy and Spain.

Original data processing: Nucleated cell counts were estimated from reference gene primer amplification. Here immunoSEQ multiplex PCR was the method, and the copy in TCRdb shows in-frame clones only, minus some. From that table come the V and J calls and clone size; the DNA was used to work out D and trimming. The data hold about 110,000 clones, with approximately 84% observed a single time. V was clipped by 4 bases and J by 3 bases, with 19 bases between them. The V gene's germline CDR1 is MNHNS and CDR2 SASEGT. The CDR3 spans 16 residues. This clone was seen a single time. This receptor was obtained from a woman aged 50 to 65 with acute or convalescent COVID-19. Sequencing used peripheral blood. The chain carries TRBV6-1 and TRBJ2-7; D possibly corresponds to TRBD1 (6 bases). This CDR3 reads CASSGDITAPYYEQYF. The DNA of the CDR3 is TGTGCCAGCAGTGGGGACATTACCGCCCCCTACTACGAGCAGTACTTC.